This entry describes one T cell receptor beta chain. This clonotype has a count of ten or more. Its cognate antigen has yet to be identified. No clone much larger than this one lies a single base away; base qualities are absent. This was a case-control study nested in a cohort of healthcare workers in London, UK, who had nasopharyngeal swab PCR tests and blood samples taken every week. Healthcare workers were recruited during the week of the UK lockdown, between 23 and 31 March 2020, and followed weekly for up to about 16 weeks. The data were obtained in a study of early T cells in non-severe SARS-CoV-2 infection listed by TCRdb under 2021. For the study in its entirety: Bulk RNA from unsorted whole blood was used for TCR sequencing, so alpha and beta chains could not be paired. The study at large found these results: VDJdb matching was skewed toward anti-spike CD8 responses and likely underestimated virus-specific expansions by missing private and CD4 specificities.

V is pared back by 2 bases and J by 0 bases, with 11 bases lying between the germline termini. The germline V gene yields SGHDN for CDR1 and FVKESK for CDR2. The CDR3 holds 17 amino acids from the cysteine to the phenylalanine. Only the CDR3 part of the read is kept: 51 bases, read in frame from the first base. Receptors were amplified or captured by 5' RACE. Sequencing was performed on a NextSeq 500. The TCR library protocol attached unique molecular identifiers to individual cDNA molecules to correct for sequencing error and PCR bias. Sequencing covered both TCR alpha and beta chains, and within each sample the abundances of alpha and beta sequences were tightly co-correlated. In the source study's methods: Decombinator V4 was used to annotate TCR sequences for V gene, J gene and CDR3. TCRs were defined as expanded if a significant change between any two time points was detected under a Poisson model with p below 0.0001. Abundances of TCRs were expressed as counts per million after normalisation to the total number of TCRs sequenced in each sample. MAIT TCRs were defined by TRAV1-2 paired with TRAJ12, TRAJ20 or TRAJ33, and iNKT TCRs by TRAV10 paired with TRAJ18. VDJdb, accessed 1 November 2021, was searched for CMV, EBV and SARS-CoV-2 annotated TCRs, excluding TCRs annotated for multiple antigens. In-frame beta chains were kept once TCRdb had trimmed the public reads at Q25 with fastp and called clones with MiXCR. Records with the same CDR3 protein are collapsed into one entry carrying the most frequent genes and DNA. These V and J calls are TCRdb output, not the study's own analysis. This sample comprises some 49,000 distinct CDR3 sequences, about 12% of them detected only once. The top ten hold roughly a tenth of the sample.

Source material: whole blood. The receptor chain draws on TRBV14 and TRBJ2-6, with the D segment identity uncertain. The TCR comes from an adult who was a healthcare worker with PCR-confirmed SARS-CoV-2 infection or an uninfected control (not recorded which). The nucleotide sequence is TGTGCCAGCAGCCAACGACACGGCTTCTCTGGGGCCAACGTCCTGACTTTC. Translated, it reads CASSQRHGFSGANVLTF.